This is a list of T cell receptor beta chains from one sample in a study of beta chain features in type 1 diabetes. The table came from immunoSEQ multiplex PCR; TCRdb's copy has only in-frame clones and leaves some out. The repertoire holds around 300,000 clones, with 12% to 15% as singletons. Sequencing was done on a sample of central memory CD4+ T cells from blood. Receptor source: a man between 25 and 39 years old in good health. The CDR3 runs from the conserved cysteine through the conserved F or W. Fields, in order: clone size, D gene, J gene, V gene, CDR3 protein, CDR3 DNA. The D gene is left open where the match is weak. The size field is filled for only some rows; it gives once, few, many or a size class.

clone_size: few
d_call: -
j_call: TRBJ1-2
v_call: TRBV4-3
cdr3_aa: CASSQSGNNYGYTF
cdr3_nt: TGCGCCAGCAGCCAATCAGGGAACAACTATGGCTACACCTTC

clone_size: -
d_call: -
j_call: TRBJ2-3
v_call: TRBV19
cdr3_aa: CASSITGPSTQYF
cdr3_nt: TGTGCCAGTAGTATTACAGGCCCCTCTACGCAGTATTTT

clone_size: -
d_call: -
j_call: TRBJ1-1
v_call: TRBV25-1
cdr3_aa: CATPEVTIEAFF
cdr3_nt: TGTGCCACCCCAGAGGTAACCATTGAAGCTTTCTTT

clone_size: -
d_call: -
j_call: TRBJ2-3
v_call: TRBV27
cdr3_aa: CASSWTFTDTQYF
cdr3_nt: TGTGCCAGCAGTTGGACCTTCACAGATACGCAGTATTTT

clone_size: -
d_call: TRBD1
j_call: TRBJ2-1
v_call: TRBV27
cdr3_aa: CASSLRTGGYNEQFF
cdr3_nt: TGTGCCAGCAGCTTAAGGACAGGGGGCTACAATGAGCAGTTCTTC

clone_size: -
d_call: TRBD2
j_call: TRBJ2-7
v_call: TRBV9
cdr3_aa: CASSVGAGEAGSYEQYF
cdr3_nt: TGTGCCAGCAGCGTAGGAGCGGGGGAAGCGGGGTCCTACGAGCAGTACTTC

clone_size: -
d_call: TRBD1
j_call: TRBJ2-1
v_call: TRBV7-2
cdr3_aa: CASSSDRGPNEQFF
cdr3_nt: TGTGCCAGCAGCTCAGACAGGGGCCCTAATGAGCAGTTCTTC

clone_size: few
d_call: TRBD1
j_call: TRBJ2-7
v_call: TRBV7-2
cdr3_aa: CASSLRGTGLSYEQYF
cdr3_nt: TGTGCCAGCAGCTTACGCGGGACAGGCTTATCCTACGAGCAGTACTTC

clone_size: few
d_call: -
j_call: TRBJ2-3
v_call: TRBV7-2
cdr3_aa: CASSWSGGNTDTQYF
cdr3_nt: TGTGCCAGCAGCTGGTCGGGCGGAAACACAGATACGCAGTATTTT

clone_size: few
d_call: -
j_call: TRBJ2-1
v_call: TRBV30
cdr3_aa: CAWSVLAIHGEQFF
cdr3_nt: TGTGCCTGGAGTGTACTGGCGATCCATGGGGAGCAGTTCTTC

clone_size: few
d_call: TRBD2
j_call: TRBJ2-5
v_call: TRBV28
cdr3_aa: CASRTGGPGETQYF
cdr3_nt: TGTGCCAGCAGGACGGGAGGGCCGGGGGAGACCCAGTACTTC

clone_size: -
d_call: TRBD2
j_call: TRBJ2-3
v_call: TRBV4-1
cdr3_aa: CASSHVTSGRTDTQYF
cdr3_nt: TGCGCCAGCAGCCACGTTACTAGCGGGCGCACAGATACGCAGTATTTT

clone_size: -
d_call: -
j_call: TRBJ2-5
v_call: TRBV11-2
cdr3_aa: CASSLRPGQETQYF
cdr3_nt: TGTGCCAGCAGCCTCAGACCGGGGCAAGAGACCCAGTACTTC

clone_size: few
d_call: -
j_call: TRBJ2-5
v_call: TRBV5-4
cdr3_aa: CASSLEPQETQYF
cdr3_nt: TGTGCCAGCAGCTTGGAACCCCAAGAGACCCAGTACTTC

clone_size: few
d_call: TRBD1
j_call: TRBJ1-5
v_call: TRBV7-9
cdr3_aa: CASSPTQGAGQPQHF
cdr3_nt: TGTGCCAGCAGCCCTACACAGGGGGCCGGGCAGCCCCAGCATTTT

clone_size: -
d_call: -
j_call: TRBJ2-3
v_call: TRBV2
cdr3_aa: CASSEVGEGTDTQYF
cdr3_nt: TGTGCCAGCAGTGAGGTGGGAGAAGGCACAGATACGCAGTATTTT

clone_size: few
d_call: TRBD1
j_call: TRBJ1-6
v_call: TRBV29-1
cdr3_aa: CSVRETGVWDNSPLHF
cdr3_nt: TGCAGCGTTAGAGAGACAGGGGTTTGGGATAATTCACCCCTCCACTTT

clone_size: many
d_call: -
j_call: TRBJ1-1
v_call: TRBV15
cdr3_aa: CATGQLLNTEAFF
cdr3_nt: TGTGCCACTGGACAGCTTTTGAACACTGAAGCTTTCTTT

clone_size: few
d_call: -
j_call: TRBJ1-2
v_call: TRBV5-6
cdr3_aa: CASSLGTMEGRYTF
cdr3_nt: TGTGCCAGCAGCTTGGGGACCATGGAAGGTCGCTACACCTTC

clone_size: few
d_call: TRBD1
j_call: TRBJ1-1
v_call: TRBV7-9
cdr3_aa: CASSLRTGSTEAFF
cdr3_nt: TGTGCCAGCAGCTTACGGACAGGGTCCACTGAAGCTTTCTTT

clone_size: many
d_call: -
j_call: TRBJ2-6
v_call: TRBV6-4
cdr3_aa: CASGPRPGANVLTF
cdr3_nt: TGTGCCAGCGGTCCCCGGCCTGGGGCCAACGTCCTGACTTTC

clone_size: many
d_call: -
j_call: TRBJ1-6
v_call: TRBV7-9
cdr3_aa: CASSLQGPYNSPLHF
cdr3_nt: TGTGCCAGCAGCTTACAGGGGCCCTATAATTCACCCCTCCACTTT

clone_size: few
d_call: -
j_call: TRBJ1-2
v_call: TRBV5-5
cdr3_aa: CASSFGEDGGGYTF
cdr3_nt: TGTGCCAGCAGCTTTGGGGAAGACGGAGGTGGCTACACCTTC

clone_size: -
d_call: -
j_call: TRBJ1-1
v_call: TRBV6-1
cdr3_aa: CASSGSGLYTEAFF
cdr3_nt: TGTGCCAGCAGTGGGTCTGGGTTGTACACTGAAGCTTTCTTT

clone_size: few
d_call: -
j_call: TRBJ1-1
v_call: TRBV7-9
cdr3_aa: CASSLGISGSRSDEAFF
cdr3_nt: TGTGCCAGCAGCTTAGGGATTTCCGGGTCCCGCTCCGATGAAGCTTTCTTT

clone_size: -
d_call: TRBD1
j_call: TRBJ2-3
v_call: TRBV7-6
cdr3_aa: CASSPKTGSTDTQYF
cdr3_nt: TGTGCCAGCAGCCCGAAGACAGGGAGCACAGATACGCAGTATTTT